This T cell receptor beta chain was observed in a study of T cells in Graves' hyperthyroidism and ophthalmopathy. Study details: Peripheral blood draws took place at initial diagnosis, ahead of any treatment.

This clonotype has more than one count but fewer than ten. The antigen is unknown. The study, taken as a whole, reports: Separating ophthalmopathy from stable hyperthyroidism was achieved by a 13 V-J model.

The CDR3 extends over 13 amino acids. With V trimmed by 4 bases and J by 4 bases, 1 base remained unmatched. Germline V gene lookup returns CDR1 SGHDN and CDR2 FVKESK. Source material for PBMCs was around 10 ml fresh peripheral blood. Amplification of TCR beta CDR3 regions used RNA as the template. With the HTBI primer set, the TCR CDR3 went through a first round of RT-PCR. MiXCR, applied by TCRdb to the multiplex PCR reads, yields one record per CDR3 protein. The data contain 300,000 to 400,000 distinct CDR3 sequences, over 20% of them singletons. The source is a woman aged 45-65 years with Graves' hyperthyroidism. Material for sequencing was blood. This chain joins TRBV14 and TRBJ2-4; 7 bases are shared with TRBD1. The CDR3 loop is CASSPGQKNIQYF. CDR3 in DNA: TGTGCCAGCAGCCCGGGACAGAAAAACATTCAGTACTTC.